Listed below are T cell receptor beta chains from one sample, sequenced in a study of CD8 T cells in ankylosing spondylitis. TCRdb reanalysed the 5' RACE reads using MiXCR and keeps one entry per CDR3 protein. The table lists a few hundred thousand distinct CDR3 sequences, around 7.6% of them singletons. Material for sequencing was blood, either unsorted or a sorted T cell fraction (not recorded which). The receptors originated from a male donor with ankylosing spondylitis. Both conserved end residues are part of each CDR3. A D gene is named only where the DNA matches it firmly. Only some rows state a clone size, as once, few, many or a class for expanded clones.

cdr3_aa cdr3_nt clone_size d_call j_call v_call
CASSVGASSGETQYF TGTGCCAGCAGCGTAGGGGCTAGCTCGGGGGAGACCCAGTACTTC few . TRBJ2-5 TRBV9
CASSIRTANTEAFF TGTGCCAGCAGCATCAGGACAGCGAACACTGAAGCTTTCTTT few . TRBJ1-1 TRBV7-2
CASSQKVLAATDTQYF TGTGCCAGCAGTCAGAAAGTACTAGCGGCCACAGATACGCAGTATTTT many TRBD2 TRBJ2-3 TRBV27
CASSYGPPGGSNSPLHF TGTGCCAGCAGTTACGGTCCGCCGGGGGGTTCTAATTCACCCCTCCACTTT few . TRBJ1-6 TRBV6-5
CASSEIGRESNEQFF TGTGCCAGCAGCGAGATTGGACGGGAGTCCAATGAGCAGTTCTTC . . TRBJ2-1 TRBV14
CASSYRKAGGMNEQFF TGTGCCAGCAGTTACCGCAAAGCGGGAGGAATGAATGAGCAGTTCTTC few TRBD2 TRBJ2-1 TRBV6-2/TRBV6-3
CASISRVNTGELFF TGTGCCAGCATCTCTAGGGTGAACACCGGGGAGCTGTTTTTT many . TRBJ2-2 TRBV28
CASSLGDRANEQFF TGCGCCAGCAGCTTGGGGGACAGGGCCAATGAGCAGTTCTTC . TRBD1 TRBJ2-1 TRBV5-1
CASSVGGRDPINTEAFF TGTGCCAGCAGCGTTGGGGGTAGGGACCCCATAAACACTGAAGCTTTCTTT few . TRBJ1-1 TRBV9
CATGVRGRLSEQFF TGTGCCACCGGAGTGCGGGGGCGTTTATCTGAGCAGTTCTTC few . TRBJ2-1 TRBV24-1
CASSLDRTAEQYF TGTGCCAGCAGCTTAGATCGGACAGCCGAGCAGTACTTC many . TRBJ2-7 TRBV11-3
CASSFVAGAHEQFF TGTGCCAGCAGTTTCGTAGCGGGAGCCCATGAGCAGTTCTTC many TRBD2 TRBJ2-1 TRBV12-3/TRBV12-4
CAISGRGARSYEQYF TGTGCCATCAGTGGCCGGGGAGCTAGATCCTACGAGCAGTACTTC few . TRBJ2-7 TRBV10-3
CASSLGSVNTGELFF TGTGCCAGCAGCTTAGGGTCAGTTAACACCGGGGAGCTGTTTTTT many . TRBJ2-2 TRBV7-9
CASTPGGVNTEAFF TGTGCCAGCACTCCGGGAGGAGTTAACACTGAAGCTTTCTTT . . TRBJ1-1 TRBV28
CASSTQGLLYVDDEAFF TGCGCCAGCAGCACCCAGGGCCTTTTGTATGTGGACGATGAAGCTTTCTTT . . TRBJ1-1 TRBV5-1
CASSFQGFNSPLHF TGTGCCAGCAGCTTTCAAGGATTTAATTCACCCCTCCACTTT few . TRBJ1-6 TRBV5-5
CSAQVDYEQYF TGCAGCGCCCAGGTGGATTACGAGCAGTACTTC many . TRBJ2-7 TRBV29-1
CASSSRTASSYNEQFF TGTGCCAGCAGCTCTCGGACGGCGAGCTCCTACAATGAGCAGTTCTTC . . TRBJ2-1 TRBV11-3
CASSLGGTGNPGLAPGELFF TGTGCCAGCAGCTTAGGGGGCACAGGGAACCCGGGACTAGCACCCGGGGAGCTGTTTTTT . TRBD2 TRBJ2-2 TRBV11-2
CASSFTGSLPDTQYF TGTGCCAGCAGCTTTACAGGGAGTCTCCCAGATACGCAGTATTTT many . TRBJ2-3 TRBV7-2
CSAQGGVTGELFF TGCAGCGCCCAGGGAGGGGTCACCGGGGAGCTGTTTTTT . TRBD2 TRBJ2-2 TRBV29-1
CSAGGGWGSDTQYF TGCAGTGCCGGAGGGGGTTGGGGGTCAGATACGCAGTATTTT few . TRBJ2-3 TRBV20-1